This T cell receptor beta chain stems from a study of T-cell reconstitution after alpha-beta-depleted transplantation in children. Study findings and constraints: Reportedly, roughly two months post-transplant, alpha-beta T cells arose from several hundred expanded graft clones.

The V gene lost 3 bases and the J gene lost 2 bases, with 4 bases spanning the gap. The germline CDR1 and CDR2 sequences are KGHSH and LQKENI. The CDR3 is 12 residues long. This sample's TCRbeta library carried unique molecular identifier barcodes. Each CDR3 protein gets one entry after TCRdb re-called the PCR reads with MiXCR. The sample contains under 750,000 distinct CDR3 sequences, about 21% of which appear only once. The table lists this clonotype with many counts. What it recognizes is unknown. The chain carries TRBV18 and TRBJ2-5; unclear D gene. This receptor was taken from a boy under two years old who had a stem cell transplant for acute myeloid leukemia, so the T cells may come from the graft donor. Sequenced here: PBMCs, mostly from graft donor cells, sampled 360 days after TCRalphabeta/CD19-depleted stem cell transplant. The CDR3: CASSPQQETQYF. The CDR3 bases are TGTGCCAGCTCACCCCAACAAGAGACCCAGTACTTC.